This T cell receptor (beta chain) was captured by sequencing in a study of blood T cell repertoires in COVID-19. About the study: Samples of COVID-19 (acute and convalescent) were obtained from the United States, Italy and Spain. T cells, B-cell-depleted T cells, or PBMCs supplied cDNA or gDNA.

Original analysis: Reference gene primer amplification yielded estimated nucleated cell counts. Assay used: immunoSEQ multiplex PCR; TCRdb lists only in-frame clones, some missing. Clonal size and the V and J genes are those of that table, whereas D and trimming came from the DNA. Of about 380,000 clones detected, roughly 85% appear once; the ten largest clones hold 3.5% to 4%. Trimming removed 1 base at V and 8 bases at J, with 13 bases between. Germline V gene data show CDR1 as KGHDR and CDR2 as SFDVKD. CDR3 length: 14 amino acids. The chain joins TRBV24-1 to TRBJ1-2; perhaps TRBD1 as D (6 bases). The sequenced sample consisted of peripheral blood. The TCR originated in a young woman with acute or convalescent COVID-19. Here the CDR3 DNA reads TGTGCCACCAGTGATTTCGGCAGGGGCTCCGGCTACACCTTC. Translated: CATSDFGRGSGYTF.